The sequence of this T cell receptor (beta chain) was determined in a study of T cells after posttransplantation cyclophosphamide. Clones were sequenced by immunoSEQ multiplex PCR, and TCRdb holds only the in-frame ones, with some missing. This table holds roughly 5,000 clones, 85% to 95% found once. Trimming cost V 5 bases and J 0 bases, with 10 bases left between them. The CDR3 runs to 15 residues. Germline-derived CDR1 and CDR2 are SSHAT and FNYEAQ (reference sequence). The TCR was taken from an older woman in good health, CMV-negative, and a related stem cell transplant donor. The sequenced sample consisted of CD4+ T cells sorted from bone marrow. The rearrangement joins TRBV7-7 to TRBJ2-2; possible D gene TRBD2, 5 bases. CDR3 bases: TGTGCCAGCAGCGAGGGAACCTCGAACACCGGGGAGCTGTTTTTT. It translates to CASSEGTSNTGELFF.